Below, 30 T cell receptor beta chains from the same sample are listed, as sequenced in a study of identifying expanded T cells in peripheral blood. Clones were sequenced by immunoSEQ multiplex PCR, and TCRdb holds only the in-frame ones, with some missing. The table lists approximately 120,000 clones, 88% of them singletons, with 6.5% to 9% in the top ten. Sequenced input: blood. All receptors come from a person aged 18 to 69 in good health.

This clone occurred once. CDR3: CASSSGTSGADTQYF. CDR3 bases: TGTGCCAGCAGTTCCGGGACTAGCGGAGCAGATACGCAGTATTTT. The chain joins TRBV27 to TRBJ2-3, with TRBD2 matching over 11 bases. Unmatched junction bases numbered 4, after V lost 4 bases and J lost 4 bases. The CDR3 is made up of 15 amino acids. Germline V gives CDR1 MNHEY, CDR2 SMNVEV (reference sequence).

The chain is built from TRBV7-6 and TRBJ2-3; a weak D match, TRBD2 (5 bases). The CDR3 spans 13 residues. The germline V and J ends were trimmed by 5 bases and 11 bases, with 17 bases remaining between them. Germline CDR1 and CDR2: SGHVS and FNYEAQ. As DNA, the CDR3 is TGTGCCAGCAGCCGACTGGGTGCCGAGGGGCAGTATTTT. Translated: CASSRLGAEGQYF. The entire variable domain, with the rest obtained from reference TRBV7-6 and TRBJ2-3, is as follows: GAGVSQSPRYKVTKRGQDVALRCDPISGHVSLYWYRQALGQGPEFLTYFNYEAQQDKSGLPNDRFSAERPEGSISTLTIQRTEQRDSAMYRCASSRLGAEGQYFGPGTRLTVL.

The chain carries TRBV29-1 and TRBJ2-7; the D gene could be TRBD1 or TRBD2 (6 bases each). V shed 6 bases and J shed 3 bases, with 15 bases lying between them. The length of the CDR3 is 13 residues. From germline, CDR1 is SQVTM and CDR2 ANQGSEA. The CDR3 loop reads CSVARGAGYEQYF. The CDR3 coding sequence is TGCAGCGTCGCAAGGGGGGCGGGCTACGAGCAGTACTTC.

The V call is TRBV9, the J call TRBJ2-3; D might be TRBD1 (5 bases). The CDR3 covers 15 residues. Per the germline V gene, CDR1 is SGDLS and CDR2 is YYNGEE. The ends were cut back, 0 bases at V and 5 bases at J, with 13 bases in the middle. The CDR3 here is CASSVAWRQQDTQYF. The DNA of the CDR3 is TGTGCCAGCAGCGTAGCTTGGAGACAGCAAGATACGCAGTATTTT.

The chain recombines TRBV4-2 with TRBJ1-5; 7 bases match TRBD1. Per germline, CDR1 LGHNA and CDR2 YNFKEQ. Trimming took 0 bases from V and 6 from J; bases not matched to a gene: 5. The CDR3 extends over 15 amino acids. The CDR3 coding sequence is TGTGCCAGCAGCCAAGACGAGGGGGCGGTTCAGCCCCAGCATTTT. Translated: CASSQDEGAVQPQHF.

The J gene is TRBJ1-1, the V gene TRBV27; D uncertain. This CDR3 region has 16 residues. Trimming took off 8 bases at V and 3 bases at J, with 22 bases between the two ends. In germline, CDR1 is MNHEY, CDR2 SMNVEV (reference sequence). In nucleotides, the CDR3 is TGTGCCAGCGGAATGCTTAATTTTGGGTGGGACACTGAAGCTTTCTTT. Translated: CASGMLNFGWDTEAFF.

The CDR3 reads CAGAGTESTDTQYF. The DNA for the CDR3 is TGTGCCGGCGCCGGGACAGAAAGCACAGATACGCAGTATTTT. J is TRBJ2-3 and V is TRBV6-6; 7 positions agree with TRBD1. With 11 bases clipped from V and 0 bases from J, the junction kept 8 bases outside the gene matches. The CDR3 has 14 amino acids. Germline V lookup: CDR1 MNHNY, CDR2 SVGAGI (reference sequence).

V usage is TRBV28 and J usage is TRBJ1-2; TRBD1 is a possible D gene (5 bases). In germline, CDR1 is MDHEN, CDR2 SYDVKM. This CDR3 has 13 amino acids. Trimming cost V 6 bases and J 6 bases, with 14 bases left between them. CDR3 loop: CASSPSSGDGYTF. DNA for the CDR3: TGTGCCAGCAGCCCGTCATCGGGGGATGGCTACACCTTC.

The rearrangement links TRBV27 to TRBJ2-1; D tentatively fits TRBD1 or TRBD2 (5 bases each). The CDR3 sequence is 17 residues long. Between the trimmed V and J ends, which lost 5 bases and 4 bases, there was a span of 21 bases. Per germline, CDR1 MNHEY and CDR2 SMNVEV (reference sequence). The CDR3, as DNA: TGTGCCAGCAGTGAACAACCAACCGGGACGAAATACAATGAGCAGTTCTTC. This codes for CASSEQPTGTKYNEQFF.

Here the CDR3 reads CASSPREEETQYF. CDR3 sequence (DNA): TGTGCCAGCAGCCCAAGGGAGGAAGAGACCCAGTACTTC. V is TRBV2 and J is TRBJ2-5; D perhaps matches TRBD2 (6 bases). The CDR3 consists of 13 residues. V was trimmed by 6 bases and J by 3 bases, leaving 11 bases between them. CDR1 is SNHLY, CDR2 FYNNEI, per germline.

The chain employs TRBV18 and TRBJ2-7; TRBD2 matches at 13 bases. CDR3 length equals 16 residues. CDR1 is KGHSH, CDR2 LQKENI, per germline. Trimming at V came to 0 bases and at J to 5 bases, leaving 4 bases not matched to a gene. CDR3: CASSPPTSGRAHEQYF. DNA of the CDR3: TGTGCCAGCTCACCACCTACTAGCGGGAGGGCCCACGAGCAGTACTTC.

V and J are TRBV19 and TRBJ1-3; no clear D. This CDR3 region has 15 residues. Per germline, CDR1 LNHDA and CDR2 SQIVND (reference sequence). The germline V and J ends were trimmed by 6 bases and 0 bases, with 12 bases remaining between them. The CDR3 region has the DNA TGTGCCAGTAGAGTGGCGGCCAACTCTGGAAACACCATATATTTT. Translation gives CASRVAANSGNTIYF.

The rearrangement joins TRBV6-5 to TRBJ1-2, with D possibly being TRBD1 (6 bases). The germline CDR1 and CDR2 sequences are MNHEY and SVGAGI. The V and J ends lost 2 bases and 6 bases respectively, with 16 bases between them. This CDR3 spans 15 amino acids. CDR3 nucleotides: TGTGCCAGCAGTTACGGTATGAGGACAGAGAATGGCTACACCTTC. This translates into CASSYGMRTENGYTF.

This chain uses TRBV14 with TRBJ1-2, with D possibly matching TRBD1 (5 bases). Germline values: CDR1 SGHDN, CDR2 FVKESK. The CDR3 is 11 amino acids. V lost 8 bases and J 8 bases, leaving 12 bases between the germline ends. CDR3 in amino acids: CASGDGGGYTF. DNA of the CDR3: TGTGCCAGCGGAGATGGGGGAGGCTACACCTTC. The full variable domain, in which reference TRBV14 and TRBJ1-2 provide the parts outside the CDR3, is EAGVTQFPSHSVIEKGQTVTLRCDPISGHDNLYWYRRVMGKEIKFLLHFVKESKQDESGMPNNRFLAERTGGTYSTLKVQPAELEDSGVYFCASGDGGGYTFGSGTRLTVV.

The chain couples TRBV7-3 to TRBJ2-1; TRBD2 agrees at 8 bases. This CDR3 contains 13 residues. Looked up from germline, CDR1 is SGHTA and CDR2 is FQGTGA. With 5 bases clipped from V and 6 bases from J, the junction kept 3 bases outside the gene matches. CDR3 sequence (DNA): TGTGCCAGCAGCCGGGGGGGCCCCAATGAGCAGTTCTTC. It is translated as CASSRGGPNEQFF.

Here the CDR3 DNA reads TGTGCCACCAGCAGAGAAAGGGACAGTCAAGAGACCCAGTACTTC. Its protein product is CATSRERDSQETQYF. This chain uses TRBV15 with TRBJ2-5; TRBD1 matches at 7 bases. The CDR3 totals 15 residues. The trim removed 0 bases at V and 2 bases at J, leaving 3 bases unmatched. Germline V lookup: CDR1 LNHNV, CDR2 YYDKDF (reference sequence).

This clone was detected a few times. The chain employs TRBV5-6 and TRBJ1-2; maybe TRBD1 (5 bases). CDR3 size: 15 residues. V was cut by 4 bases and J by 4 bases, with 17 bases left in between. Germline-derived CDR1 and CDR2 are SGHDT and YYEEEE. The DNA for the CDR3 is TGTGCCAGCAGCCCTAGGGGCGCGGGGCCCTATGGCTACACCTTC. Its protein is CASSPRGAGPYGYTF.

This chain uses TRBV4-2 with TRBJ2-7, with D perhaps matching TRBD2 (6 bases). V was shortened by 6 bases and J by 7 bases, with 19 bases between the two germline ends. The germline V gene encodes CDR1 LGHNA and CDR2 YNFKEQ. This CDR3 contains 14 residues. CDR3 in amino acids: CASSPGTGAFEQYF. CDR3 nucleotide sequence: TGTGCCAGCAGTCCCGGGACTGGGGCCTTTGAGCAGTACTTC.

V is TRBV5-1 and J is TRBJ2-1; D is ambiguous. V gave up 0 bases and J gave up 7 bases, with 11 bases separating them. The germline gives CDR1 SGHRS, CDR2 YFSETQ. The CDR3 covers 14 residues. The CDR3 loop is CASSLAMTQNEQFF. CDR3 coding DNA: TGCGCCAGCAGCTTGGCCATGACCCAGAATGAGCAGTTCTTC.

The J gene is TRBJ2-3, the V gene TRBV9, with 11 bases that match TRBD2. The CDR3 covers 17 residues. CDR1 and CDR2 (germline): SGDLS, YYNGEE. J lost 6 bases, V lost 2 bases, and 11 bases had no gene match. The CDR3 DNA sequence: TGTGCCAGCAGCGTGTCACTAGCGGGGGCCCACCCGGATACGCAGTATTTT. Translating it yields CASSVSLAGAHPDTQYF.

In nucleotides, the CDR3 is TGTGCCAGCAGCTTAGTTGGACAGGGGGGCAATGAGCAGTTCTTC. This gives the protein CASSLVGQGGNEQFF. The chain is built from TRBV7-9 and TRBJ2-1, with 10 bases identical to TRBD1. With 1 base clipped from V and 6 bases from J, the junction kept 3 bases outside the gene matches. The CDR3 spans 15 residues. Germline CDR1 is SEHNR and CDR2 is FQNEAQ (reference sequence).

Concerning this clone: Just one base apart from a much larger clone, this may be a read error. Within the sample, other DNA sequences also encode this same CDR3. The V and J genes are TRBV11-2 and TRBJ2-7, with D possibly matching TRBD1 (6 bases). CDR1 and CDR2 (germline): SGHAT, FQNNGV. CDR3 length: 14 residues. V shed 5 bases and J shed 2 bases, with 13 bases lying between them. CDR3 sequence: CASSPTGLTYEQYF. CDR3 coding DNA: TGTGCCAGCAGCCCGACAGGCCTAACCTACGAGCAGTACTTC.

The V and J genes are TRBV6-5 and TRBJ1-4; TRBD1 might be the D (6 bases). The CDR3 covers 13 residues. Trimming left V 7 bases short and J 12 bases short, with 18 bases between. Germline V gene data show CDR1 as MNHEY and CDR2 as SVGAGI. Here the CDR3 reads CASKSGGGLELFF. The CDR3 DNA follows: TGTGCCAGCAAGTCCGGGGGGGGGCTGGAACTGTTTTTT.

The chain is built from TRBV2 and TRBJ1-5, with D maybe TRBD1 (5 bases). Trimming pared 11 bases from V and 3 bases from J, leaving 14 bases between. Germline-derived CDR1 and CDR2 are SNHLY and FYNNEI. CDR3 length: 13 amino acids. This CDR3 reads CAGGGQPNQPQHF. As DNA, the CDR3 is TGTGCCGGGGGTGGGCAGCCCAATCAGCCCCAGCATTTT.

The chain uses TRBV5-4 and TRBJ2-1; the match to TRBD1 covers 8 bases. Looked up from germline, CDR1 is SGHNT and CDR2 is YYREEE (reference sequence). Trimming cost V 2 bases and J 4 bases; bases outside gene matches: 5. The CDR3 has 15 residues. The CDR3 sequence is CASSFGGQGYNEQFF. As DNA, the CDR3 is TGTGCCAGCAGCTTTGGCGGACAGGGATACAATGAGCAGTTCTTC.

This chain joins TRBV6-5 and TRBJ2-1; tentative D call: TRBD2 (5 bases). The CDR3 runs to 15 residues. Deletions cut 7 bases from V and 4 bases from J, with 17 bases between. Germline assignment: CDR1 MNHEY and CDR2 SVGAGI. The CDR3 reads CASTKRGSPYNEQFF. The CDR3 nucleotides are TGTGCCAGCACCAAGAGAGGGAGCCCTTACAATGAGCAGTTCTTC.

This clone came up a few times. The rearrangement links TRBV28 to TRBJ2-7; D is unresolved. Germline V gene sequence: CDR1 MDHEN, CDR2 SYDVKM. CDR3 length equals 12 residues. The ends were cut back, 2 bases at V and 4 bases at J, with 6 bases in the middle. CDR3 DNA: TGTGCCAGCAGTTTAAACCTGTACGAGCAGTACTTC. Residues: CASSLNLYEQYF.

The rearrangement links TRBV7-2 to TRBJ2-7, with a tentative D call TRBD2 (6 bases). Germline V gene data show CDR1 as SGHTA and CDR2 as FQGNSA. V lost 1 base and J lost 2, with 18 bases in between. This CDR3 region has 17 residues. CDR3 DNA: TGTGCCAGCAGCTTAGTTGCCCGCGGGGTATCCCCCTACGAGCAGTACTTC. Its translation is CASSLVARGVSPYEQYF.

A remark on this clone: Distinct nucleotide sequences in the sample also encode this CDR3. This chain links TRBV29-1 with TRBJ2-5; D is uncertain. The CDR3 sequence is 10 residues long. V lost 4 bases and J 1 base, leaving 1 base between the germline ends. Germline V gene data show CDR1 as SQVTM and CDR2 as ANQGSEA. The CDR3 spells CSVGQETQYF. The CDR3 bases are TGCAGCGTTGGCCAAGAGACCCAGTACTTC.

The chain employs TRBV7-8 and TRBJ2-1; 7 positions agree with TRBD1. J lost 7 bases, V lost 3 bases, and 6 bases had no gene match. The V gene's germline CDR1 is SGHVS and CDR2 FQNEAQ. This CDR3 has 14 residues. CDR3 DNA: TGTGCCAGCAGCTTGGGACAGCGACAAAATGAGCAGTTCTTC. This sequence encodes CASSLGQRQNEQFF.